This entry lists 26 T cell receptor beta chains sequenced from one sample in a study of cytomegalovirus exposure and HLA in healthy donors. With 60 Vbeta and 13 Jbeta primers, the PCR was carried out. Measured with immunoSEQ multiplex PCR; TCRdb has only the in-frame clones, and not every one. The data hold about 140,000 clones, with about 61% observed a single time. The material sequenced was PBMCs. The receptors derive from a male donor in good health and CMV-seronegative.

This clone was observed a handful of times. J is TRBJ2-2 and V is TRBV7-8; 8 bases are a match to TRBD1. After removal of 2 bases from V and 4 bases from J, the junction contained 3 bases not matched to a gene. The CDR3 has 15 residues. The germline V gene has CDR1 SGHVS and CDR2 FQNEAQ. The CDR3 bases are TGTGCCAGCAGCTTACAGGGGGCGAGCACCGGGGAGCTGTTTTTT. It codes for CASSLQGASTGELFF.

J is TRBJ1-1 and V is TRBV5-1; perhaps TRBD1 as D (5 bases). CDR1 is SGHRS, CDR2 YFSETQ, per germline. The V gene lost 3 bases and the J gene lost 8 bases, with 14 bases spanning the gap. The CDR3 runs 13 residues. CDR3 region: CASSSSRVEEAFF. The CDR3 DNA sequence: TGCGCCAGCAGCTCCAGCAGGGTGGAAGAAGCTTTCTTT.

CDR3 residues: CASSVNGDQPQHF. In nucleotides, the CDR3 is TGTGCCAGCAGCGTAAACGGGGATCAGCCCCAGCATTTT. This chain connects TRBV9 to TRBJ1-5; D is uncertain. Germline loops: CDR1 SGDLS, CDR2 YYNGEE. This CDR3 spans 13 amino acids. Trimming left V 1 base short and J 5 bases short, with 7 bases between.

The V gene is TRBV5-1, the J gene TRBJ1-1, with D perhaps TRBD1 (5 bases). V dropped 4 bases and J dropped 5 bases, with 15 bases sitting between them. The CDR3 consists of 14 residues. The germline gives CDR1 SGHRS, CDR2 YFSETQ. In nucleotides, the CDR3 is TGCGCCAGCAGCCCCCTCCGGGGGAGTACTGAAGCTTTCTTT. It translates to CASSPLRGSTEAFF.

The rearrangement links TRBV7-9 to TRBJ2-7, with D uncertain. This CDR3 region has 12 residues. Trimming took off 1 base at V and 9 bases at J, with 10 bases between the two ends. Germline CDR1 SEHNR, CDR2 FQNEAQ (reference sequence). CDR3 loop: CASSLGLERQYF. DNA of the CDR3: TGTGCCAGCAGCTTAGGGTTAGAAAGGCAGTACTTC.

CDR3 nucleotide sequence: TGTGCCAGCAGCGTGGCTGGGCAGACCCCGTGGAATGAGCAGTTCTTC. It is translated as CASSVAGQTPWNEQFF. The chain has TRBV7-2 and TRBJ2-1; D unclear. This CDR3 contains 16 residues. From germline, CDR1 is SGHTA and CDR2 FQGNSA. Trimming stripped 5 bases from V and 7 bases from J, with 21 bases between. The entire variable domain, with the rest obtained from reference TRBV7-2 and TRBJ2-1, is as follows: GAGVSQSPSNKVTEKGKDVELRCDPISGHTALYWYRQSLGQGLEFLIYFQGNSAPDKSGLPSDRFSAERTGGSVSTLTIQRTQQEDSAVYLCASSVAGQTPWNEQFFGPGTRLTVL.

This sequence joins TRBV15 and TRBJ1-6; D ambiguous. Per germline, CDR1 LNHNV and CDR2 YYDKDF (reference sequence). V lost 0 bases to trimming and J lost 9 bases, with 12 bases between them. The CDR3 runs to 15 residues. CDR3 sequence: CATSREKVSSSPLHF. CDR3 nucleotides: TGTGCCACCAGCAGAGAGAAGGTTTCTAGTTCACCCCTCCACTTT.

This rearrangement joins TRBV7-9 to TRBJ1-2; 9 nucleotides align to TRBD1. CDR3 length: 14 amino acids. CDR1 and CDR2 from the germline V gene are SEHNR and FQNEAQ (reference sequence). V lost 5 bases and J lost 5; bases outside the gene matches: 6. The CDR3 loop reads CASSRGQGPYGYTF. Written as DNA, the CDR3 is TGTGCCAGCAGCCGGGGACAGGGACCATATGGCTACACCTTC.

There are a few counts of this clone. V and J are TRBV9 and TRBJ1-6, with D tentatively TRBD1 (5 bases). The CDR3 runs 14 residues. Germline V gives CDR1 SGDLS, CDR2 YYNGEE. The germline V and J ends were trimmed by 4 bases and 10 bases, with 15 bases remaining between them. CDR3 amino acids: CASSLGGGGSPLHF. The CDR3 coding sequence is TGTGCCAGCAGCTTGGGGGGGGGAGGGTCACCCCTCCACTTT.

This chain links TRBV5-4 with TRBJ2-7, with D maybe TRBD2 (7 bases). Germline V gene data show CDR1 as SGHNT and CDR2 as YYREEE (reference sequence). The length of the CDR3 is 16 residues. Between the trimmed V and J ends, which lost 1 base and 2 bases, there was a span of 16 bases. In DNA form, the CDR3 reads TGTGCCAGCAGCTTGTACCGGGGGGCACAAACCTACGAGCAGTACTTC. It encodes CASSLYRGAQTYEQYF.

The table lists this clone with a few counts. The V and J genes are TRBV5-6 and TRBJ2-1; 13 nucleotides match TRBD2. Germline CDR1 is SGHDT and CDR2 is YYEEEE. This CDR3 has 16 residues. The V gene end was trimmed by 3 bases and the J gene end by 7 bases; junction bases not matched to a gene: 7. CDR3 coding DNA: TGTGCCAGCAGCTGGGGGACTAGCGGGGCGGTGAATGAGCAGTTCTTC. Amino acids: CASSWGTSGAVNEQFF.

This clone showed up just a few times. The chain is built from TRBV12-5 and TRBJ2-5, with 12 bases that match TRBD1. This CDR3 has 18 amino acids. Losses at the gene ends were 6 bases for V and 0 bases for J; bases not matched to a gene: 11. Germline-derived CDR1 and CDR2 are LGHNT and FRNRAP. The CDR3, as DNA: TGTGCTAGTGGCCCCGGGACAGGGGGCTTTTATGACCAAGAGACCCAGTACTTC. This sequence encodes CASGPGTGGFYDQETQYF.

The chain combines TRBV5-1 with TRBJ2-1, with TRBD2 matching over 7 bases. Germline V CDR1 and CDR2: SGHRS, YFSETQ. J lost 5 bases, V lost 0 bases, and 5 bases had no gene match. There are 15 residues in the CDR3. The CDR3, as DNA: TGCGCCAGCAGCTTGGTCCCTCGGGGGGACAATGAGCAGTTCTTC. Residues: CASSLVPRGDNEQFF.

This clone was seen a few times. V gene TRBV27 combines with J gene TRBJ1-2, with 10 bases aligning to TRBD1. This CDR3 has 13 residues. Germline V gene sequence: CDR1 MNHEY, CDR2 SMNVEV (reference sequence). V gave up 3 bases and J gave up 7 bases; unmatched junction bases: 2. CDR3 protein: CASSLTGGGGYTF. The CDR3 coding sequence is TGTGCCAGCAGTTTGACAGGGGGCGGTGGCTACACCTTC.

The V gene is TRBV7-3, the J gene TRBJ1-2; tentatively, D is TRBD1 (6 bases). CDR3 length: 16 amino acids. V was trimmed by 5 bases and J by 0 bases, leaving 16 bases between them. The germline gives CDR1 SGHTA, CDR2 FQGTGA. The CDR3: CASSEGVPPANYGYTF. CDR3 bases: TGTGCCAGCAGCGAGGGGGTCCCCCCGGCTAACTATGGCTACACCTTC.

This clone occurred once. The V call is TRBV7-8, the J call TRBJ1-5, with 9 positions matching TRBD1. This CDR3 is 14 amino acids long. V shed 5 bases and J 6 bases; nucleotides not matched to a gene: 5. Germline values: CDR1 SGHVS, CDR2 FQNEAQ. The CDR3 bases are TGTGCCAGCAGCCTGGACAGGGGCAGTCAGCCCCAGCATTTT. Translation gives CASSLDRGSQPQHF. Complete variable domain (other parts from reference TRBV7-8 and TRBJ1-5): GAGVSQSPRYKVAKRGQDVALRCDPISGHVSLFWYQQALGQGPEFLTYFQNEAQLDKSGLPSDRFFAERPEGSVSTLKIQRTQQEDSAVYLCASSLDRGSQPQHFGDGTRLSIL.

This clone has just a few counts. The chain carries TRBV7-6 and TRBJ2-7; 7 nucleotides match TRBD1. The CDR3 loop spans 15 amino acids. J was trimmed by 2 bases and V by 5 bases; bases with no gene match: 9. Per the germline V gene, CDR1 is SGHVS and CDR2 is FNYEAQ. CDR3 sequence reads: CASSPGQVNTYEQYF. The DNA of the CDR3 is TGTGCCAGCAGCCCCGGACAGGTTAATACCTACGAGCAGTACTTC.

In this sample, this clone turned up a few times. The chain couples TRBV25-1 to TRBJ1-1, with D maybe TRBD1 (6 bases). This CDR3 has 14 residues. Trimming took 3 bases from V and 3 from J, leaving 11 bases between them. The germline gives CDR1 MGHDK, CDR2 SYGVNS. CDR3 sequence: CASSDLQGDTEAFF. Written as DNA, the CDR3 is TGTGCCAGCAGTGATTTACAGGGAGACACTGAAGCTTTCTTT.

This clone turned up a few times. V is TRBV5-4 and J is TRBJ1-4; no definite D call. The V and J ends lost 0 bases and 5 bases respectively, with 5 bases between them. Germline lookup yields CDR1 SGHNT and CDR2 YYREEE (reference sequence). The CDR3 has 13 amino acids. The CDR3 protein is CASSLETNEKLFF. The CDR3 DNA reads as TGTGCCAGCAGCTTGGAGACAAATGAAAAACTGTTTTTT.

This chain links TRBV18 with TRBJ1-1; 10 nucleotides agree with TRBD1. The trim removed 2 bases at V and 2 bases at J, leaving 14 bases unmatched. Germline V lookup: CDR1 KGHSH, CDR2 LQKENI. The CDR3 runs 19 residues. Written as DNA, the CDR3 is TGTGCCAGCTCACCAAGACAGGGGGCCAAGGGGGTCGGTAACACTGAAGCTTTCTTT. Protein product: CASSPRQGAKGVGNTEAFF.

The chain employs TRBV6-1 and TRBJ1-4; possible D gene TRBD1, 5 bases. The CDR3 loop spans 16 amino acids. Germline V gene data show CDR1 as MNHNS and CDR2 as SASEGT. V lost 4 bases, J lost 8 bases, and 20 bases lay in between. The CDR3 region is CASSVVLGGVGEKLFF. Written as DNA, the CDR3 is TGTGCCAGCAGTGTGGTTTTGGGGGGGGTGGGCGAAAAACTGTTTTTT.

CDR3 in amino acids: CASSLWDRGTNEKLFF. CDR3 in DNA: TGTGCCAGCAGTTTATGGGACAGGGGTACTAATGAAAAACTGTTTTTT. The gene calls are TRBV28 and TRBJ1-4, with 9 bases lining up with TRBD1. CDR1 is MDHEN, CDR2 SYDVKM, per germline. The CDR3 length is 16 residues. The J segment lost 2 bases and the V segment lost 0 bases, leaving 1 base of the junction unmatched. Drawing the rest from reference TRBV28 and TRBJ1-4, the complete variable domain is DVKVTQSSRYLVKRTGEKVFLECVQDMDHENMFWYRQDPGLGLRLIYFSYDVKMKEKGDIPEGYSVSREKKERFSLILESASTNQTSMYLCASSLWDRGTNEKLFFGSGTQLSVL.

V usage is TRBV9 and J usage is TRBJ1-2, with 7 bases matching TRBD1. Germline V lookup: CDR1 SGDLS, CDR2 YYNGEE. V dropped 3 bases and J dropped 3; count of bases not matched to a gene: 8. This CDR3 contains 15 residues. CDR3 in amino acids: CASSAPHGTDYGYTF. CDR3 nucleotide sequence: TGTGCCAGCAGCGCCCCCCATGGGACAGACTATGGCTACACCTTC.

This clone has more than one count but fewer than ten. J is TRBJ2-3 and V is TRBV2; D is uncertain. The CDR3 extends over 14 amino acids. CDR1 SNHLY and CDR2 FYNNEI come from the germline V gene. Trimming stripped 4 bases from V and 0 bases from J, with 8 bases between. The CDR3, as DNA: TGTGCCAGCAGTGTTTCAACTAGCACAGATACGCAGTATTTT. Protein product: CASSVSTSTDTQYF.

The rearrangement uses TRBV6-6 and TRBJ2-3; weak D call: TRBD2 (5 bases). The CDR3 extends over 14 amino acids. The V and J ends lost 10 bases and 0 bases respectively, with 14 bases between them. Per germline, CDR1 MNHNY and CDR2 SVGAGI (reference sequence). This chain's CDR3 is CATRPDYSTDTQYF. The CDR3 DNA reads TGTGCCACGCGGCCCGACTATAGCACAGATACGCAGTATTTT.

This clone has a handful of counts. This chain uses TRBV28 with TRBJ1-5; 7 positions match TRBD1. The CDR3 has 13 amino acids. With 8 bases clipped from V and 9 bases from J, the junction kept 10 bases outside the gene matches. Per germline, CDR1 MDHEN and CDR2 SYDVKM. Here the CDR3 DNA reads TGTGCCAGCGATAGACAGGGACCCCGGCCCCAGCATTTT. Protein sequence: CASDRQGPRPQHF. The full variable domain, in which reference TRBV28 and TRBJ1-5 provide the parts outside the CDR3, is DVKVTQSSRYLVKRTGEKVFLECVQDMDHENMFWYRQDPGLGLRLIYFSYDVKMKEKGDIPEGYSVSREKKERFSLILESASTNQTSMYLCASDRQGPRPQHFGDGTRLSIL.